This T cell receptor beta chain was sequenced during a study of human T cells and chemical hapten exposure. The study extracted total RNA from unfractionated whole blood. TCRdb recomputed calls from the 5' RACE reads with MiXCR, one row per CDR3 protein. This sample has some 150,000 distinct CDR3 sequences, with around 4.4% found just once. The CDR3 is 12 residues long. V shed 8 bases and J shed 3 bases, with 9 bases lying between them. This clonotype was counted many times. The V and J genes are TRBV12-3 or TRBV12-4 and TRBJ2-3; TRBD2 might be the D (6 bases). This TCR came from a female donor in good health. The CDR3 loop is CASRGGTDTQYF. CDR3 sequence (DNA): TGTGCCAGCCGTGGGGGGACAGATACGCAGTATTTT.